This T cell receptor beta chain is drawn from a study of control samples from healthy donors and cancer patients (dated by TCRdb to 2020 to 2022). CDR1 SGHAT and CDR2 FQNNGV are derived from the germline V gene. Here V drops 5 bases and J drops 6 bases, and the junction holds 7 bases not matched to any gene. The CDR3 measures 14 amino acids from cysteine to phenylalanine. CDR3 DNA only is kept here, 42 bases in frame from base 1. Remarks on this clone: The antigen this receptor binds is unknown. Base qualities were left out, and no much larger clone turns up one base away.

Preparation of the library involved the immunoSEQ multiplex PCR assay. The clones in this table, taken by TCRdb from immuneACCESS, are in-frame only. Not every clone is retained; where verified, under half of the shortfall comes from an unresolved V gene, and the cause of the rest is unknown. Within this sample are about 140,000 clones, with approximately 94% of them counted one time only. Around 13% of the sample lies in the top ten. The chain is assembled from TRBV11-2 and TRBJ2-5; 9 junctional bases match TRBD1. The receptor was isolated from a man in his forties in good health. Sequencing was done on a sample of blood. The CDR3 loop reads CASSATGGRKTQYF. The nucleotides are TGTGCCAGCAGCGCAACAGGGGGCCGGAAGACCCAGTACTTC.